The 9 T cell receptor beta chains presented below share a single source sample, sequenced in a study of identical twins. A single record per CDR3 protein comes from TCRdb applying MiXCR to the 5' RACE reads. The data show some 500,000 distinct CDR3 sequences, 14% seen once. The same data also went into a second study, on yellow fever vaccine responses in identical twins.

Sequenced: CD4+ T cells sorted from blood. The origin of the receptors is a woman younger than 30 in good health.

This sequence joins TRBV4-3 and TRBJ2-3; perhaps TRBD1 as D (5 bases). CDR3 length: 16 amino acids. CDR1 and CDR2 (germline): LGHNA, YSLEER. V was clipped by 0 bases and J by 6 bases, with 16 bases between them. The DNA of the CDR3 is TGCGCCAGCAGCCAAGATGCGGCAGGACAAGCTGATACGCAGTATTTT. As protein: CASSQDAAGQADTQYF.

This clonotype was seen more than once but under ten times. This sequence joins TRBV6-2 or TRBV6-3 and TRBJ2-1; 7 nucleotides align to TRBD1. Germline-derived CDR1 and CDR2 are MNHEY and SVGEGT. The CDR3 totals 14 residues. V trimming: 4 bases; J trimming: 6 bases; junction bases outside the gene matches: 6. Here the CDR3 DNA reads TGTGCCAGCAGTTCTCCCCACAGGGGCAATGAGCAGTTCTTC. Protein: CASSSPHRGNEQFF.

This clonotype turned up a few times. The chain recombines TRBV20-1 with TRBJ2-1, with a tentative D call TRBD2 (5 bases). Germline V gene sequence: CDR1 DFQATT, CDR2 SNEGSKA (reference sequence). CDR3 length: 14 amino acids. The ends were cut back, 5 bases at V and 2 bases at J, with 13 bases in the middle. The CDR3 nucleotides are TGCAGTGCTCGGGGAGCGAAGACCTACAATGAGCAGTTCTTC. Translation: CSARGAKTYNEQFF.

The V gene is TRBV14, the J gene TRBJ2-7, with D perhaps assigned TRBD1 or TRBD2 (5 bases each). Germline loops: CDR1 SGHDN, CDR2 FVKESK. This CDR3 has 15 residues. V was clipped by 0 bases and J by 6 bases, with 15 bases between them. The CDR3 DNA sequence: TGTGCCAGCAGCCAAGAGTGGGGGAAAGGCAGCGAGCAGTACTTC. It yields the protein CASSQEWGKGSEQYF.

The chain links TRBV5-1 to TRBJ2-7, with D tentatively TRBD1 (5 bases). The CDR3 runs 14 residues. In germline, CDR1 is SGHRS, CDR2 YFSETQ. V was trimmed by 3 bases and J by 2 bases, leaving 12 bases between them. Here the CDR3 reads CASSWPTDAYEQYF. The DNA of the CDR3 is TGCGCCAGCAGCTGGCCGACAGACGCCTACGAGCAGTACTTC.

This clonotype was seen only a few times. The V call is TRBV29-1, the J call TRBJ2-3, with 7 positions matching TRBD2. Germline V gene sequence: CDR1 SQVTM, CDR2 ANQGSEA. Trimming took 7 bases from V and 3 from J; bases not matched to a gene: 10. This CDR3 is built from 14 residues. The CDR3: CSAEGGRGTDTQYF. In DNA form, the CDR3 reads TGCAGCGCCGAGGGAGGGCGCGGGACAGATACGCAGTATTTT.

This sequence joins TRBV20-1 and TRBJ2-2; 10 bases line up with TRBD2. This CDR3 is 16 amino acids long. Germline-derived CDR1 and CDR2 are DFQATT and SNEGSKA (reference sequence). V trimming: 3 bases; J trimming: 0 bases; junction bases outside the gene matches: 4. CDR3 protein: CSASPGLAANTGELFF. DNA of the CDR3: TGCAGTGCTAGTCCCGGACTAGCGGCGAACACCGGGGAGCTGTTTTTT.

This sequence joins TRBV20-1 and TRBJ2-6; D unresolved. Trimming took 3 bases from V and 0 from J, leaving 12 bases between them. CDR3 length: 16 residues. CDR1 is DFQATT, CDR2 SNEGSKA, per germline (reference sequence). The CDR3 is CSARGSVSSGANVLTF. DNA for the CDR3: TGCAGTGCTAGGGGCAGCGTCAGCTCTGGGGCCAACGTCCTGACTTTC.

A few counts support this clonotype. The chain has TRBV7-9 and TRBJ2-5; D is undetermined. V shed 1 base and J shed 1 base, with 10 bases lying between them. This CDR3 spans 15 amino acids. Germline V CDR1 and CDR2: SEHNR, FQNEAQ (reference sequence). The CDR3 protein is CASSLGSLLQETQYF. The CDR3 DNA sequence: TGTGCCAGCAGCTTAGGGTCTTTACTCCAAGAGACCCAGTACTTC.